The clone carrying this T cell receptor beta chain occurred once. The antigen remains unidentified. These data belong to a study of cytomegalovirus exposure and HLA in healthy donors. PCR used 60 Vbeta primers and 13 Jbeta primers. Using immunoSEQ multiplex PCR, the repertoire was profiled, and TCRdb retains in-frame clones only, with some absent. The repertoire holds approximately 100,000 clones, with approximately 70% as singletons. Overall study findings and caveats: Accurate prediction of most subjects' HLA-A and HLA-B alleles from TCR beta sequences was reported. Clonal expansion, a later analysis showed, was greater in HLA-associated TCR beta chains than in equally common others.

Germline CDR1 MDHEN, CDR2 SYDVKM. The CDR3 has 13 residues. J gave up 4 bases and V 7 bases, and 4 bases lay outside the gene matches. This receptor was taken from a man in his forties or fifties in good health and CMV-seronegative. The chain recombines TRBV28 with TRBJ1-5; 7 positions match TRBD1. Sequenced: PBMCs. DNA for the CDR3: TGTGCCAGCACTCGACAGGGAAATCAGCCCCAGCATTTT. Translation gives CASTRQGNQPQHF. The whole variable domain, remainder taken from reference TRBV28 and TRBJ1-5, is DVKVTQSSRYLVKRTGEKVFLECVQDMDHENMFWYRQDPGLGLRLIYFSYDVKMKEKGDIPEGYSVSREKKERFSLILESASTNQTSMYLCASTRQGNQPQHFGDGTRLSIL.